The rows below give T cell receptor beta chains drawn from one sample of a study of blood T cell repertoires in COVID-19. TCRdb's table, derived via immunoSEQ multiplex PCR, lists solely in-frame clones and lacks some. The sample carries roughly 250,000 clones, about nine tenths recorded once. The sample taken for sequencing was peripheral blood. The source of these receptors is a woman younger than 45 with COVID-19, enrolled during active disease. Both conserved end residues are part of each CDR3. D genes are given only for firm matches. Part of the rows lack a size; the others show once, few, many or a class for expanded clones.

clone size	V gene	D gene	J gene	CDR3 protein	CDR3 DNA
NA	TRBV3-1/TRBV3-2	NA	TRBJ1-2	CASSHLWRGYTF	TGTGCCAGCAGCCATTTGTGGAGAGGCTACACCTTC
NA	TRBV7-9	NA	TRBJ1-4	CASSRTESNEKLFF	TGTGCCAGCAGTCGGACAGAGTCAAATGAAAAACTGTTTTTT
NA	TRBV6-5	TRBD1	TRBJ2-7	CASRSDRIQGSEQYF	TGTGCCAGCAGATCGGACAGGATCCAAGGTAGCGAGCAGTACTTC
NA	TRBV5-5	TRBD1	TRBJ1-6	CASSHRRDRYNSPLHF	TGTGCCAGCAGCCACCGCCGGGACAGGTATAATTCACCCCTCCACTTT
NA	TRBV5-5	NA	TRBJ1-5	CASSTGSRNQPQHF	TGTGCCAGCAGCACCGGGTCACGAAATCAGCCCCAGCATTTT
NA	TRBV9	NA	TRBJ2-7	CASSVAGGAASYEQYF	TGTGCCAGCAGCGTAGCTGGCGGGGCGGCCTCCTACGAGCAGTACTTC
NA	TRBV18	TRBD1	TRBJ1-6	CASSADRGSSPLHF	TGTGCCAGCTCGGCCGACAGGGGGTCCTCACCCCTCCACTTT
NA	TRBV7-9	TRBD2	TRBJ2-7	CASSSSLGLASYEQYF	TGTGCCAGCAGCTCCTCCCTGGGACTAGCTTCCTACGAGCAGTACTTC
NA	TRBV7-2	NA	TRBJ2-7	CASSLAEEGANYEQYF	TGTGCCAGCAGCTTAGCGGAGGAGGGGGCGAACTACGAGCAGTACTTC
NA	TRBV6-6	NA	TRBJ1-5	CASSPPSTGITNQPQHF	TGTGCCAGCAGTCCCCCTTCGACAGGTATTACCAATCAGCCCCAGCATTTT
once	TRBV5-5	TRBD1	TRBJ1-2	CASNLWTGLYGYTF	TGTGCCAGCAACTTATGGACAGGCCTCTATGGCTACACCTTC
NA	TRBV4-1	TRBD2	TRBJ2-1	CASRGLAGEGNEQFF	TGCGCCAGCAGAGGATTAGCGGGGGAGGGGAATGAGCAGTTCTTC
NA	TRBV19	NA	TRBJ1-2	CASSPTGYYGYTF	TGTGCCAGTAGCCCTACAGGGTACTATGGCTACACCTTC
NA	TRBV3-1/TRBV3-2	NA	TRBJ2-7	CASSPRTPSYEQYF	TGTGCCAGCAGCCCCAGGACTCCATCCTACGAGCAGTACTTC
once	TRBV21-1	NA	TRBJ2-5	CASSKKDRAQQETQYF	TGTGCCAGCAGCAAAAAGGACAGGGCCCAACAAGAGACCCAGTACTTC
NA	TRBV7-9	NA	TRBJ1-1	CASTSPGGVGWTEAFF	TGTGCCAGCACCTCGCCGGGGGGCGTTGGATGGACTGAAGCTTTCTTT
NA	TRBV6-1	TRBD2	TRBJ2-3	CASSDLSGGSGWNTQYF	TGTGCCAGCAGTGACCTTAGCGGGGGGTCTGGTTGGAATACGCAGTATTTT
NA	TRBV19	NA	TRBJ1-1	CASSIGGVQTEAFF	TGTGCCAGTAGTATAGGGGGGGTACAGACTGAAGCTTTCTTT
NA	TRBV2	NA	TRBJ2-7	CASSLGPGQSYEQYF	TGTGCCAGCAGTCTCGGTCCCGGACAGAGCTACGAGCAGTACTTC
NA	TRBV28	NA	TRBJ2-4	CASSPPRGGSAKNIQYF	TGTGCCAGCAGCCCGCCAAGGGGGGGCTCAGCCAAAAACATTCAGTACTTC
few	TRBV2	TRBD1	TRBJ1-4	CASHLIRDSRGSTNEKLFF	TGTGCCAGCCATCTAATCCGGGACAGTCGAGGCTCAACTAATGAAAAACTGTTTTTT
NA	TRBV4-2	NA	TRBJ2-3	CASSQDHGGPSSTDTQYF	TGTGCCAGCAGCCAAGATCACGGGGGGCCTTCTAGCACAGATACGCAGTATTTT
NA	TRBV2	NA	TRBJ1-6	CASSESAGVKSPLHF	TGTGCCAGCAGTGAATCAGCGGGGGTCAAATCACCCCTCCACTTT
NA	TRBV7-9	NA	TRBJ1-2	CASSLESGSGGYTF	TGTGCCAGCAGCTTAGAATCGGGGTCGGGAGGCTACACCTTC
NA	TRBV2	TRBD1	TRBJ2-1	CASGRGQGYNEQFF	TGTGCCAGCGGCCGGGGACAGGGGTACAATGAGCAGTTCTTC
once	TRBV10-2	TRBD1	TRBJ2-2	CASNRDRNTGELFF	TGCGCCAGCAACCGGGACAGGAACACCGGGGAGCTGTTTTTT
NA	TRBV6-5	NA	TRBJ2-2	CASSYSPTGELFF	TGTGCCAGCAGTTACTCCCCCACAGGGGAGCTGTTTTTT